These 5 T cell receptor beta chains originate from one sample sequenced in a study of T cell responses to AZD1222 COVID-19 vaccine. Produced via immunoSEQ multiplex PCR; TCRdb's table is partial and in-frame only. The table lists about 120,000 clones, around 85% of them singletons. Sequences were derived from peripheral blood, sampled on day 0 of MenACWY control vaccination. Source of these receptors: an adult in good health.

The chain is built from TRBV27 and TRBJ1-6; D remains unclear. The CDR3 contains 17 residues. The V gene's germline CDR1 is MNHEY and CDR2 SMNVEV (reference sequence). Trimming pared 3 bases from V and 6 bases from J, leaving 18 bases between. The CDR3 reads CASSFRALGKGNSPLHF. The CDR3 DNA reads TGTGCCAGCAGTTTCCGGGCCCTGGGAAAGGGTAATTCACCCCTCCACTTT.

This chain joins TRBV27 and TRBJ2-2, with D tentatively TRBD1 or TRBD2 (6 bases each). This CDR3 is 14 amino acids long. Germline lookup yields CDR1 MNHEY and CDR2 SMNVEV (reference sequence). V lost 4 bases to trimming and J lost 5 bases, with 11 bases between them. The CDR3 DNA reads TGTGCCAGCAGTTGGGGGGCGCGGACCGGGGAGCTGTTTTTT. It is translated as CASSWGARTGELFF.

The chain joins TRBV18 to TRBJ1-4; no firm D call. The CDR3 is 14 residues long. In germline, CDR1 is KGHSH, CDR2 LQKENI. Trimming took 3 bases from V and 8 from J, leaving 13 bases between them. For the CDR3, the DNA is TGTGCCAGCTCACCTGGAAGTCTCCGGGAAAAACTGTTTTTT. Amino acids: CASSPGSLREKLFF. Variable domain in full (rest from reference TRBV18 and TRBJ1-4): NAGVMQNPRHLVRRRGQEARLRCSPMKGHSHVYWYRQLPEEGLKFMVYLQKENIIDESGMPKERFSAEFPKEGPSILRIQQVVRGDSAAYFCASSPGSLREKLFFGSGTQLSVL.

This CDR3 is CASSQDYPGTGKSWGEKLFF. CDR3 DNA: TGTGCCAGCAGCCAAGATTACCCCGGGACAGGAAAGAGTTGGGGTGAAAAACTGTTTTTT. V and J are TRBV14 and TRBJ1-4; 8 nucleotides match TRBD1. CDR1 is SGHDN, CDR2 FVKESK, per germline. Trimming cost V 0 bases and J 7 bases; bases outside gene matches: 19. The CDR3 is made up of 20 amino acids.

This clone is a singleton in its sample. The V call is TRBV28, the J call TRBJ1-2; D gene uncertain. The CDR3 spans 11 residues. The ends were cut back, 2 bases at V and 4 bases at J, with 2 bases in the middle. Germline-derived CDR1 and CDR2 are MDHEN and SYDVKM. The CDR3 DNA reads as TGTGCCAGCAGTTTAACCTATGGCTACACCTTC. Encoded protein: CASSLTYGYTF.